This T cell receptor (beta chain) derives from a study of OX40 agonist ivuxolimab in advanced cancers. Using immunoSEQ multiplex PCR, the repertoire was profiled, and TCRdb retains in-frame clones only, with some absent. The sample has almost 70,000 clones; 80% to 90% are singletons. V was shortened by 2 bases and J by 5 bases, with 15 bases between the two germline ends. Germline values: CDR1 ENHRY, CDR2 SYGVKD. This CDR3 has 15 residues. The sample in question was CD4+ or CD8+ T cells sorted from blood, obtained in a trial of the OX40 agonist ivuxolimab. The V and J genes are TRBV10-3 and TRBJ1-2; weak D call: TRBD1 (5 bases). This TCR derives from an adult with an advanced solid tumor such as melanoma, head and neck, liver or kidney cancer. The CDR3: CAISEPIEGKYGYTF. The CDR3 nucleotides read TGTGCCATCAGTGAGCCCATAGAGGGGAAATATGGCTACACCTTC.